A selection of T cell receptor beta chains follows, all from one sample in a study of T-cell reconstitution after alpha-beta-depleted transplantation in children. From the PCR reads, TCRdb called clonotypes with MiXCR, one entry per CDR3 protein. Here the sample spans about 90,000 distinct CDR3 sequences, roughly 16% being singletons. The sequenced sample was PBMCs, mostly from graft donor cells, obtained 180 days after TCRalphabeta/CD19-depleted stem cell transplant. These receptors all stem from a male patient aged 2-15 years who had a stem cell transplant for acute lymphoblastic leukemia, so the T cells may come from the graft donor. CDR3s include the opening cysteine and the closing phenylalanine or tryptophan. A D gene is named only where the DNA matches it firmly. Size is stated for part of the rows, as once, few or many counts, or as a class when the clone is expanded.

cdr3_nt: TGTGCCAGCAGCTTAGAAGGGACAGGAGACTATGGCTACACCTTC; cdr3_aa: CASSLEGTGDYGYTF; j_call: TRBJ1-2; v_call: TRBV7-9; d_call: TRBD1; clone_size: .
cdr3_nt: TGTGCCAGCAGTGAGGCAGGGATGAACACTGAAGCTTTCTTT; cdr3_aa: CASSEAGMNTEAFF; j_call: TRBJ1-1; v_call: TRBV2; d_call: .; clone_size: few
cdr3_nt: TGCGCCAGCAGCCAAGCGGGGGGGAGCTCCTACAATGAGCAGTTCTTC; cdr3_aa: CASSQAGGSSYNEQFF; j_call: TRBJ2-1; v_call: TRBV4-1; d_call: TRBD2; clone_size: few
cdr3_nt: TGTGCCACCCGAGGATCCTACGAGCAGTACTTC; cdr3_aa: CATRGSYEQYF; j_call: TRBJ2-7; v_call: TRBV10-3; d_call: .; clone_size: many
cdr3_nt: TGTGCCAGCAGCCCCGGCGTTGGCTACACCTTC; cdr3_aa: CASSPGVGYTF; j_call: TRBJ1-2; v_call: TRBV14; d_call: .; clone_size: many
cdr3_nt: TGCGCCAGCAGCTACGAGTACGGGGGGACAGATACGCAGTATTTT; cdr3_aa: CASSYEYGGTDTQYF; j_call: TRBJ2-3; v_call: TRBV5-1; d_call: TRBD2; clone_size: many
cdr3_nt: TGTGCCAGCCTCGAGGCGGCCGGGATAGGAAAACTGTTTTTT; cdr3_aa: CASLEAAGIGKLFF; j_call: TRBJ1-4; v_call: TRBV12-3/TRBV12-4; d_call: .; clone_size: .
cdr3_nt: TGTGCCAGCAGCCCGAAGGATCAGCCCCAGCATTTT; cdr3_aa: CASSPKDQPQHF; j_call: TRBJ1-5; v_call: TRBV7-9; d_call: .; clone_size: .
cdr3_nt: TGTGCCAGCAGCCGACGCCCGGGGGAAGCAACCTATGGCTACACCTTC; cdr3_aa: CASSRRPGEATYGYTF; j_call: TRBJ1-2; v_call: TRBV7-8; d_call: .; clone_size: .
cdr3_nt: TGTGCCAGCAGTTCTCTAAGGGGGCAGGGCTACACCTTC; cdr3_aa: CASSSLRGQGYTF; j_call: TRBJ1-2; v_call: TRBV28; d_call: TRBD1; clone_size: many
cdr3_nt: TGTGCCACCAGTGATTTCTTTTCGGACACCCCAATCCCTGGGGAGCTGTTTTTT; cdr3_aa: CATSDFFSDTPIPGELFF; j_call: TRBJ2-2; v_call: TRBV24-1; d_call: .; clone_size: few
cdr3_nt: TGCAGCGTTGTCCCCGGGGAAGAGACCCAGTACTTC; cdr3_aa: CSVVPGEETQYF; j_call: TRBJ2-5; v_call: TRBV29-1; d_call: .; clone_size: .
cdr3_nt: TGTGCCAGCAGTACCGGGTCCGCAGCTTATGGCTACACCTTC; cdr3_aa: CASSTGSAAYGYTF; j_call: TRBJ1-2; v_call: TRBV6-2/TRBV6-3; d_call: .; clone_size: .
cdr3_nt: TGTGCCAGCAGTTGGGCGGGGGGTACAGATACGCAGTATTTT; cdr3_aa: CASSWAGGTDTQYF; j_call: TRBJ2-3; v_call: TRBV6-2/TRBV6-3; d_call: TRBD2; clone_size: few
cdr3_nt: TGCAGTGCTAGAGATCCGGGACTAGCAACAGATACGCAGTATTTT; cdr3_aa: CSARDPGLATDTQYF; j_call: TRBJ2-3; v_call: TRBV20-1; d_call: TRBD2; clone_size: many
cdr3_nt: TGTGCCAGCAGCTTGTGGTCCTCAAGGGACACTGAAGCTTTCTTT; cdr3_aa: CASSLWSSRDTEAFF; j_call: TRBJ1-1; v_call: TRBV5-5; d_call: .; clone_size: many
cdr3_nt: TGTGCCTGCCAGAAACGCCACGGACAAGAGACCCAGTACTTC; cdr3_aa: CACQKRHGQETQYF; j_call: TRBJ2-5; v_call: TRBV27; d_call: .; clone_size: many
cdr3_nt: TGTGCCAGCAGTGATCTAGCCCTTAACACCGGGGAGCTGTTTTTT; cdr3_aa: CASSDLALNTGELFF; j_call: TRBJ2-2; v_call: TRBV6-1; d_call: .; clone_size: .
cdr3_nt: TGCGCCAGCAGCTTGGGGATAGCGGGGAGATCCTACGAGCAGTACTTC; cdr3_aa: CASSLGIAGRSYEQYF; j_call: TRBJ2-7; v_call: TRBV5-1; d_call: TRBD2; clone_size: .
cdr3_nt: TGTGCCACTGACAGGGGAAACACCATATATTTT; cdr3_aa: CATDRGNTIYF; j_call: TRBJ1-3; v_call: TRBV10-3; d_call: .; clone_size: few
cdr3_nt: TGTGCCAGCAGCTTAGATTCCGGGGTTTGGGAGACCCAGTACTTC; cdr3_aa: CASSLDSGVWETQYF; j_call: TRBJ2-5; v_call: TRBV7-2; d_call: .; clone_size: .
cdr3_nt: TGTGCCAGCAGTCGGCGACCCTACAATGAGCAGTTCTTC; cdr3_aa: CASSRRPYNEQFF; j_call: TRBJ2-1; v_call: TRBV6-2/TRBV6-3; d_call: .; clone_size: .
cdr3_nt: TGTGCCAGCAGTTTGACAGGGGACAATCAGCCCCAGCATTTT; cdr3_aa: CASSLTGDNQPQHF; j_call: TRBJ1-5; v_call: TRBV12-3/TRBV12-4; d_call: TRBD1; clone_size: .
cdr3_nt: TGTGCCAGCAGCGTTCAGCGCGGCCAAGAGACCCAGTACTTC; cdr3_aa: CASSVQRGQETQYF; j_call: TRBJ2-5; v_call: TRBV13; d_call: .; clone_size: .
cdr3_nt: TGTGCCAGCAGCTTACTGGGACTAGCGGGGACGCAGTATTTT; cdr3_aa: CASSLLGLAGTQYF; j_call: TRBJ2-3; v_call: TRBV7-2; d_call: TRBD2; clone_size: .
cdr3_nt: TGTGCCATCGGGGATTCGGTTGGACTGTTTTTT; cdr3_aa: CAIGDSVGLFF; j_call: TRBJ1-4; v_call: TRBV10-3; d_call: .; clone_size: .
cdr3_nt: TGTGCCAGCAGCTCCAACGGCGGCAGCTCCTACAATGAGCAGTTCTTC; cdr3_aa: CASSSNGGSSYNEQFF; j_call: TRBJ2-1; v_call: TRBV7-3; d_call: .; clone_size: .
cdr3_nt: TGCGCCAGCAGCTCCCTCTCTTCGTCGGATACGCAGTATTTT; cdr3_aa: CASSSLSSSDTQYF; j_call: TRBJ2-3; v_call: TRBV5-1; d_call: .; clone_size: .
cdr3_nt: TGCGCCAGCAGCCAAGATCCCCAGGGTTGTCAGCCCCAGCATTTT; cdr3_aa: CASSQDPQGCQPQHF; j_call: TRBJ1-5; v_call: TRBV4-3; d_call: .; clone_size: .
cdr3_nt: TGTGCCATCAGTGGTCTTTTCAGGGACTCCTACGAGCAGTACTTC; cdr3_aa: CAISGLFRDSYEQYF; j_call: TRBJ2-7; v_call: TRBV10-3; d_call: .; clone_size: few
cdr3_nt: TGTGCCAGCAGATCCGGGACAGGGGGCAACGAGCAGTACTTC; cdr3_aa: CASRSGTGGNEQYF; j_call: TRBJ2-7; v_call: TRBV6-1; d_call: TRBD1; clone_size: .
cdr3_nt: TGTGCCAGCAGTCTGGACTATGGCTACACCTTC; cdr3_aa: CASSLDYGYTF; j_call: TRBJ1-2; v_call: TRBV6-2/TRBV6-3; d_call: .; clone_size: few
cdr3_nt: TGTGCCAGCAGCTCGACAGATTCAACTAATGAAAAACTGTTTTTT; cdr3_aa: CASSSTDSTNEKLFF; j_call: TRBJ1-4; v_call: TRBV7-8; d_call: .; clone_size: few
cdr3_nt: TGTGCCAGCAGCGGCAGGGGAGGGAACACTGAAGCTTTCTTT; cdr3_aa: CASSGRGGNTEAFF; j_call: TRBJ1-1; v_call: TRBV9; d_call: .; clone_size: many
cdr3_nt: TGTGCCAGCAGATTCACTAGCGGGGGGCAGTTCTTC; cdr3_aa: CASRFTSGGQFF; j_call: TRBJ2-1; v_call: TRBV7-2; d_call: TRBD2; clone_size: .
cdr3_nt: TGTGCCAGCAGCTTAGTAGGACAGGGCACTGAAGCTTTCTTT; cdr3_aa: CASSLVGQGTEAFF; j_call: TRBJ1-1; v_call: TRBV11-2; d_call: TRBD1; clone_size: few
cdr3_nt: TGTGCCAGCACCTATATGGGGACAGCCGCGAACACCGGGGAGCTGTTTTTT; cdr3_aa: CASTYMGTAANTGELFF; j_call: TRBJ2-2; v_call: TRBV27; d_call: TRBD1; clone_size: .
cdr3_nt: TGCGCCAGCAGCGGGAGGGGACAGGACACAAACACTGAAGCTTTCTTT; cdr3_aa: CASSGRGQDTNTEAFF; j_call: TRBJ1-1; v_call: TRBV5-1; d_call: TRBD1; clone_size: few
cdr3_nt: TGTGCCAGCGGTGAGCAGTTCTTC; cdr3_aa: CASGEQFF; j_call: TRBJ2-1; v_call: TRBV11-2; d_call: .; clone_size: .
cdr3_nt: TGCGCCAGCAGGGGGGGCGCTGAAGCTTTCTTT; cdr3_aa: CASRGGAEAFF; j_call: TRBJ1-1; v_call: TRBV5-1; d_call: .; clone_size: .
cdr3_nt: TGCGCCAGCAGGGGCCTAAAAATGGGGGGCCACGAGCAGTACTTC; cdr3_aa: CASRGLKMGGHEQYF; j_call: TRBJ2-7; v_call: TRBV5-1; d_call: .; clone_size: .
cdr3_nt: TGCGCCAGCAGCCAAGAGGCCAGGGGATACGAGCAGTACTTC; cdr3_aa: CASSQEARGYEQYF; j_call: TRBJ2-7; v_call: TRBV4-3; d_call: .; clone_size: .
cdr3_nt: TGTGCCTGCTCCCAAGGGACAGGACCCAAGAACACCCAGTACTTC; cdr3_aa: CACSQGTGPKNTQYF; j_call: TRBJ2-5; v_call: TRBV3-1; d_call: TRBD1; clone_size: once
cdr3_nt: TGCAGTGCTAGATCCGGGACAGGGGCCTACGAGCAGTACTTC; cdr3_aa: CSARSGTGAYEQYF; j_call: TRBJ2-7; v_call: TRBV20-1; d_call: TRBD1; clone_size: .
cdr3_nt: TGCAGTGCTACTGCATCGGAACTATCAGTGATCGAGCAGTACTTC; cdr3_aa: CSATASELSVIEQYF; j_call: TRBJ2-7; v_call: TRBV20-1; d_call: .; clone_size: .
cdr3_nt: TGTGCCAGCCAGCTGGGGACGCCTGGAAACACCATATATTTT; cdr3_aa: CASQLGTPGNTIYF; j_call: TRBJ1-3; v_call: TRBV4-2; d_call: .; clone_size: few
cdr3_nt: TGTGCCAGCAGCCAAATGACAGGGGGAGGGCATAATTCACCCCTCCACTTT; cdr3_aa: CASSQMTGGGHNSPLHF; j_call: TRBJ1-6; v_call: TRBV4-2; d_call: TRBD1; clone_size: .
cdr3_nt: TGTGCCAGCTCACCAATCCCAGGGGTTGGGCAGTACGAGCAGTACTTC; cdr3_aa: CASSPIPGVGQYEQYF; j_call: TRBJ2-7; v_call: TRBV18; d_call: .; clone_size: .
cdr3_nt: TGTGCCAGCAGCCAAGACGTGGGACAGATGAACACTGAAGCTTTCTTT; cdr3_aa: CASSQDVGQMNTEAFF; j_call: TRBJ1-1; v_call: TRBV4-2; d_call: TRBD1; clone_size: many
cdr3_nt: TGTGCCAGCAGCCAACTAGAGTCAGAGACCCAGTACTTC; cdr3_aa: CASSQLESETQYF; j_call: TRBJ2-5; v_call: TRBV14; d_call: .; clone_size: few
cdr3_nt: TGCGCCAGCAGCGACAGCAATGAGCAGTTCTTC; cdr3_aa: CASSDSNEQFF; j_call: TRBJ2-1; v_call: TRBV5-1; d_call: .; clone_size: many
cdr3_nt: TGTGCCAGCAGCTCATGGGGGACGAACACTGAAGCTTTCTTT; cdr3_aa: CASSSWGTNTEAFF; j_call: TRBJ1-1; v_call: TRBV7-8; d_call: .; clone_size: .
cdr3_nt: TGTGCCAGCAGTTATTCCCCAGGGACTAGCGGTTACTACAATGAGCAGTTCTTC; cdr3_aa: CASSYSPGTSGYYNEQFF; j_call: TRBJ2-1; v_call: TRBV28; d_call: TRBD2; clone_size: few